This TCR beta chain was sequenced in a study of T cell clusters in autoimmune cytopenias. At the level of the study: The median distinct TRB clonotype count was about 2,400 per sample, from a median roughly 51,000 reads.

This CDR3 has 13 residues. Approximately 40,000 genome equivalents of blood DNA were amplified for TRB. This clonotype is called medium-sized (0.01 to 0.1%) based on its frequency. TRB was amplified by touch-down multiplex PCR, primer pools A and B combined. TCRdb re-called the multiplex PCR reads and catalogs CDR3 proteins one per entry, DNA excluded. This table holds several thousand distinct CDR3 sequences. This chain uses TRBV12-3 or TRBV12-4 with TRBJ1-2. The TCR sequence derives from a human donor with an autoimmune cytopenia or autoimmune hepatitis (not recorded which). The sequencing input was peripheral blood. This CDR3 reads CASSPTGGVGYTF.